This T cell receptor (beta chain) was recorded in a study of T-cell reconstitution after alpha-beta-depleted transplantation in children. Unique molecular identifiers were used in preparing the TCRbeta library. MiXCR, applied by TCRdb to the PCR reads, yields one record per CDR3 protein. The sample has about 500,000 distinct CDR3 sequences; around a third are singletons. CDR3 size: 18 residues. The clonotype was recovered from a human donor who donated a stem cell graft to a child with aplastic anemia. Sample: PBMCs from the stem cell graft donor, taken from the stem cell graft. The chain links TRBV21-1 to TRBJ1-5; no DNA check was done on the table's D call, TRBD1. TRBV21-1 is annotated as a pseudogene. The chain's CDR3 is CASSIDRSPQLSNQPQHF. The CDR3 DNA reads TGTGCCAGCAGCATCGACAGGTCTCCTCAGTTAAGCAATCAGCCCCAGCATTTT.